Listed here are 16 T cell receptor beta chains from one sample, sequenced in a study of T cell responses to AZD1222 COVID-19 vaccine. The method was immunoSEQ multiplex PCR; TCRdb's version includes in-frame clones alone and lacks a portion of them. The data contain over 95,000 clones, nearly 90% of them singletons. The specimen comprised peripheral blood, sampled on day 0 of AZD1222 vaccination. Receptors originate from an adult in good health.

This clone is a singleton in its sample. The CDR3 DNA sequence: TGTGCCAGCAGTCAGCAGGGGCCATCCGAGCAGTACGTC. Translating gives CASSQQGPSEQYV. V and J are TRBV2 and TRBJ2-7, with TRBD1 as a possible D gene (6 bases). Germline CDR1 and CDR2: SNHLY and FYNNEI. V dropped 5 bases and J dropped 6 bases, with 14 bases sitting between them. The CDR3 length is 13 residues.

The chain recombines TRBV6-2 or TRBV6-3 with TRBJ1-2; TRBD1 matches at 9 bases. The V gene end was trimmed by 2 bases and the J gene end by 8 bases; junction bases not matched to a gene: 6. This CDR3 region has 14 residues. Germline V gene sequence: CDR1 MNHEY, CDR2 SVGEGT. The CDR3, as DNA: TGTGCCAGCAGTTACCCGGGACAGGGTCGCGGCTACACCTTC. This translates into CASSYPGQGRGYTF.

Of note for this clone: Germline and junction disagree at one end, which may indicate a read error. The chain employs TRBV5-1 and TRBJ2-1, with 10 bases lining up with TRBD2. The CDR3 has 14 residues. Per germline, CDR1 SGHRS and CDR2 YFSETQ. The CDR3: CASSLLAGFNEQFF. For the CDR3, the DNA is TGTGCCAGCAGCTTACTAGCGGGGTTCAATGAGCAGTTCTTC.

The V call is TRBV7-9, the J call TRBJ1-2, with unresolved D. Germline CDR1 and CDR2: SEHNR and FQNEAQ (reference sequence). Trimming took off 6 bases at V and 2 bases at J, with 13 bases between the two ends. The CDR3 is 14 amino acids. The CDR3 DNA sequence: TGTGCCAGCAGTTCACGCCGGGAAAACTATGGCTACACCTTC. The encoded protein is CASSSRRENYGYTF.

V gene TRBV10-3 combines with J gene TRBJ1-5; D possibly corresponds to TRBD1 (6 bases). This CDR3 has 14 amino acids. V was shortened by 4 bases and J by 2 bases, with 9 bases between the two germline ends. From germline, CDR1 is ENHRY and CDR2 SYGVKD. CDR3 sequence: CAISVSGGNQPQHF. Written as DNA, the CDR3 is TGTGCCATCAGTGTTTCAGGGGGCAATCAGCCCCAGCATTTT.

This clone appeared a single time. This chain joins TRBV5-8 and TRBJ2-1; 12 bases are a match to TRBD2. Germline assignment: CDR1 SGHTS and CDR2 YDEGEE. This CDR3 region has 15 residues. With V trimmed by 2 bases and J by 10 bases, 7 bases remained unmatched. DNA of the CDR3: TGTGCCAGCAGCTTTGCTAGCGGGAGGGCCAGCGAGCAGTTCTTC. This encodes CASSFASGRASEQFF.

V usage is TRBV7-2 and J usage is TRBJ1-5, with D possibly being TRBD1 (5 bases). Trimming removed 1 base at V and 2 bases at J, with 9 bases between. The V gene's germline CDR1 is SGHTA and CDR2 FQGNSA. This CDR3 contains 15 residues. CDR3 sequence (DNA): TGTGCCAGCAGCTTAGGGACATTTGGCAATCAGCCCCAGCATTTT. It yields the protein CASSLGTFGNQPQHF.

This chain links TRBV4-3 with TRBJ2-3, with 11 bases fitting TRBD2. The CDR3 extends over 19 amino acids. Germline V gene sequence: CDR1 LGHNA, CDR2 YSLEER. Trimming took 4 bases from V and 2 from J; bases not matched to a gene: 14. CDR3 DNA sequence: TGCGCCAGCAGCCCAAGGCCATCCATAGCGGGGGGGATCACAGATACGCAGTATTTT. Encoded protein: CASSPRPSIAGGITDTQYF.

On this clone itself: A read error may account for a junction end that differs from germline. The chain's CDR3 is CASSLGAGQGRTEAFF. The CDR3 DNA follows: TGTGCCAGCAGCTTGGGGGCGGGACAGGGGAGGACTGAAGCTTTCTTT. This chain connects TRBV5-1 to TRBJ1-1, with 10 bases fitting TRBD1. Germline V gives CDR1 SGHRS, CDR2 YFSETQ. The CDR3 extends over 16 amino acids.

This rearrangement joins TRBV7-2 to TRBJ2-1; D is unresolved. The CDR3 is 13 residues long. Germline CDR1 reads SGHTA; CDR2 reads FQGNSA. V dropped 0 bases and J dropped 5 bases, with 5 bases sitting between them. CDR3 residues: CASSLALNNEQFF. The CDR3 DNA reads TGTGCCAGCAGCTTAGCACTGAACAATGAGCAGTTCTTC. Supplemented by reference TRBV7-2 and TRBJ2-1, the full variable domain reads GAGVSQSPSNKVTEKGKDVELRCDPISGHTALYWYRQSLGQGLEFLIYFQGNSAPDKSGLPSDRFSAERTGGSVSTLTIQRTQQEDSAVYLCASSLALNNEQFFGPGTRLTVL.

The V and J genes are TRBV5-5 and TRBJ1-2; unclear D gene. This CDR3 region has 13 residues. V lost 3 bases and J 2 bases, leaving 8 bases between the germline ends. Germline assignment: CDR1 SGHKS and CDR2 YYEKEE (reference sequence). CDR3 bases: TGTGCCAGCAGCTCCCGGGCGAACTATGGCTACACCTTC. It translates to CASSSRANYGYTF.

This chain's CDR3 is CASSEPTSGANVLTF. The DNA of the CDR3 is TGTGCCAGCAGTGAGCCAACCTCTGGGGCCAACGTCCTGACTTTC. The chain employs TRBV6-1 and TRBJ2-6, with D uncertain. This CDR3 is built from 15 residues. Germline CDR1 MNHNS, CDR2 SASEGT. Trimming took off 3 bases at V and 0 bases at J, with 6 bases between the two ends.

In the case of this clone: Other DNA sequences in the same sample also yield this CDR3. This chain joins TRBV7-8 and TRBJ2-7, with TRBD2 as a possible D gene (6 bases). The CDR3 loop spans 13 amino acids. V lost 1 base, J lost 7 bases, and 11 bases lay in between. The germline CDR1 and CDR2 sequences are SGHVS and FQNEAQ. The CDR3 DNA follows: TGTGCCAGCAGCTTAGGTGTGGACTATGAGCAGTACGTC. The encoded protein is CASSLGVDYEQYV.

The V and J genes are TRBV2 and TRBJ1-6; D might be TRBD1 (6 bases). The CDR3 is 14 residues long. Trimming pared 5 bases from V and 7 bases from J, leaving 12 bases between. CDR1 SNHLY and CDR2 FYNNEI come from the germline V gene. The CDR3 DNA reads as TGTGCCAGCAGTCTCACAGGGTTGAATTCACCCCTCCACTTT. Protein product: CASSLTGLNSPLHF.

The rearrangement uses TRBV30 and TRBJ1-2, with 10 bases that match TRBD1. V was clipped by 4 bases and J by 4 bases; unmatched bases: 12. CDR1 is GTSNPN and CDR2 is SVGIG in the germline V gene (reference sequence). The CDR3 runs 16 residues. In DNA form, the CDR3 reads TGTGCCTGGAATGGTGACAGGGGGCGCCCGGCCTATGGCTACACCTTC. This translates into CAWNGDRGRPAYGYTF.

The gene calls are TRBV9 and TRBJ2-2, with D hard to call. The CDR3 covers 16 residues. Per the germline V gene, CDR1 is SGDLS and CDR2 is YYNGEE. V lost 1 base, J lost 0 bases, and 10 bases lay in between. CDR3: CASSVLGIPNTGELFF. The CDR3 coding sequence is TGTGCCAGCAGCGTACTGGGAATCCCGAACACCGGGGAGCTGTTTTTT.